This TCR beta chain was identified during a study of Ad26.COV2.S vaccination and SARS-CoV-2 variants. Treatment in this sample: roughly 19 received Ad26.COV2.S at low or high dose, single or two shots; about 5 received placebo; per-sample allocation not given. Material that was analyzed had been drawn on day 63 after the first vaccine or placebo injection. Data came from immunoSEQ multiplex PCR; TCRdb stores just in-frame clones and leaves some out. Counted here are 350,000 to 500,000 clones, around 90% occurring once; the ten biggest clones make up 12%. The CDR3 is 15 residues long. V trimming: 6 bases; J trimming: 4 bases; junction bases outside the gene matches: 9. Germline CDR1 reads SEHNR; CDR2 reads FQNEAQ (reference sequence).

Sequencing was performed on peripheral blood, taken in a trial of Ad26.COV2.S vaccine versus placebo. The V and J genes are TRBV7-9 and TRBJ2-7; 10 bases agree with TRBD1. This TCR derives from a person between 18 and 60 years old who received the Ad26.COV2.S COVID-19 vaccine or a placebo. CDR3 sequence: CASRSTGGAYYEQYF. In DNA, the CDR3 is TGTGCCAGCAGGTCGACAGGGGGCGCGTATTACGAGCAGTACTTC.